The 10 T cell receptor beta chains listed next were all sequenced from one sample in a study of blood T cell repertoires in COVID-19. The data were produced by immunoSEQ multiplex PCR, yet TCRdb's version contains in-frame clones alone and is incomplete. Of 150,000 to 200,000 clones listed, roughly four fifths were seen once; the top ten hold approximately 10%. What was sequenced was peripheral blood. The receptors stem from a man aged 55-75 years with active or convalescent COVID-19.

The CDR3 here is CASSLYAGEGNEQFF. The CDR3, as DNA: TGCGCCAGCAGCTTGTACGCCGGGGAAGGCAATGAGCAGTTCTTC. The V gene is TRBV5-1, the J gene TRBJ2-1; a possible D gene is TRBD2 (5 bases). The CDR3 has 15 residues. Germline loops: CDR1 SGHRS, CDR2 YFSETQ. V was trimmed by 1 base and J by 6 bases, leaving 14 bases between them.

This chain uses TRBV28 with TRBJ1-5; 9 bases match TRBD1. The germline gives CDR1 MDHEN, CDR2 SYDVKM. The CDR3 covers 15 residues. Trimming at V came to 1 base and at J to 7 bases, leaving 5 bases not matched to a gene. CDR3 sequence: CASSLYGTGKQPQHF. The CDR3 DNA is TGTGCCAGCAGTTTATACGGGACAGGGAAACAGCCCCAGCATTTT.

J is TRBJ2-1 and V is TRBV5-6; 9 bases map to TRBD1. The germline V gene encodes CDR1 SGHDT and CDR2 YYEEEE. The CDR3 consists of 16 residues. V dropped 3 bases and J dropped 6; count of bases not matched to a gene: 10. The DNA of the CDR3 is TGTGCCAGCAGCTCGGGGACAGGGCTGGCCCTCAATGAGCAGTTCTTC. This codes for CASSSGTGLALNEQFF.

V is TRBV19 and J is TRBJ1-5; perhaps TRBD1 as D (5 bases). Trimming shortened V by 5 bases and J by 3 bases, and 11 bases separated the two germline ends. CDR3 length equals 14 residues. The germline CDR1 and CDR2 sequences are LNHDA and SQIVND (reference sequence). CDR3 sequence: CASSLPGPNQPQHF. Written as DNA, the CDR3 is TGTGCCAGTAGTCTCCCAGGGCCCAATCAGCCCCAGCATTTT.

The chain is built from TRBV19 and TRBJ2-6, with 7 bases matching TRBD1. Germline loops: CDR1 LNHDA, CDR2 SQIVND (reference sequence). After removal of 5 bases from V and 4 bases from J, the junction contained 5 bases not matched to a gene. The CDR3 runs 15 residues. CDR3 bases: TGTGCCAGTAGTTCGACAGGGACCGGGGCCAACGTCCTGACTTTC. This gives the protein CASSSTGTGANVLTF.

This clone was observed a few times. The rearrangement links TRBV11-3 to TRBJ2-1, with 7 nucleotides matching TRBD2. CDR1 SGHNT and CDR2 YENEEA come from the germline V gene. This CDR3 region has 16 residues. The J segment lost 3 bases and the V segment lost 5 bases, leaving 10 bases of the junction unmatched. The CDR3 is CASSPAGLAVYNEQFF. CDR3 in DNA: TGTGCCAGCAGCCCGGCGGGGCTAGCGGTCTACAATGAGCAGTTCTTC. Full variable domain (missing parts from reference TRBV11-3 and TRBJ2-1): EAGVVQSPRYKIIEKKQPVAFWCNPISGHNTLYWYLQNLGQGPELLIRYENEEAVDDSQLPKDRFSAERLKGVDSTLKIQPAELGDSAVYLCASSPAGLAVYNEQFFGPGTRLTVL.

In nucleotides, the CDR3 is TGTGCCAGCAGTTCACACCTACAGGGAAGCGAGCAGTACTTC. Protein: CASSSHLQGSEQYF. The chain employs TRBV28 and TRBJ2-7; TRBD1 is a possible D gene (6 bases). The V and J ends lost 4 bases and 6 bases respectively, with 16 bases between them. Germline loops: CDR1 MDHEN, CDR2 SYDVKM. CDR3 size: 14 residues. The whole variable domain, filled in from reference TRBV28 and TRBJ2-7, reads DVKVTQSSRYLVKRTGEKVFLECVQDMDHENMFWYRQDPGLGLRLIYFSYDVKMKEKGDIPEGYSVSREKKERFSLILESASTNQTSMYLCASSSHLQGSEQYFGPGTRLTVT.

The CDR3 is CATSDPDRADTQYF. The CDR3 bases are TGTGCCACCAGTGACCCCGACAGAGCAGATACGCAGTATTTT. The chain combines TRBV24-1 with TRBJ2-3; tentatively, D is TRBD1 (5 bases). Between the trimmed V and J ends, which lost 4 bases and 4 bases, there was a span of 11 bases. This CDR3 is built from 14 residues. Germline V lookup: CDR1 KGHDR, CDR2 SFDVKD.

The chain combines TRBV29-1 with TRBJ2-5, with 7 bases matching TRBD2. The CDR3 is made up of 13 amino acids. CDR1 and CDR2 from the germline V gene are SQVTM and ANQGSEA. V lost 7 bases and J lost 4; bases outside the gene matches: 9. In nucleotides, the CDR3 is TGCAGCGCCAACGTGGGCGGGGGAGAGACCCAGTACTTC. It specifies CSANVGGGETQYF.

This rearrangement joins TRBV5-6 to TRBJ1-1; possible D gene TRBD1, 5 bases. Germline loops: CDR1 SGHDT, CDR2 YYEEEE. The V end was cut by 4 bases, the J end by 3 bases, with 19 bases between. The CDR3 runs to 16 residues. Written as DNA, the CDR3 is TGTGCCAGCAGCAGCACCGGACAAGGTTCGGACACTGAAGCTTTCTTT. It specifies CASSSTGQGSDTEAFF.